This is a list of T cell receptor beta chains from one sample in a study of post-analysis software for immune sequencing data. TCRdb called the PCR reads again in MiXCR, with one record for every CDR3 protein. This sample has about half a million distinct CDR3 sequences, with 30% to 40% found just once. Material for sequencing was blood. The receptors come from a girl aged 2-17 years with multiple sclerosis. CDR3s include the opening cysteine and the closing phenylalanine or tryptophan. D genes are given only for firm matches. Some rows mark clone size as missing; the rest say once, few, many or name a class of expanded clone.

>few|TRBD1|TRBV6-5|TRBJ1-6
TGTGCCAGCAGTTACGGTCGGGACAGGGGATATAATTCACCCCTCCACTTT
CASSYGRDRGYNSPLHF
>-|TRBD1|TRBV4-1|TRBJ1-6
TGCACCAGCAGCCAAGTTGAGGGGGCGCATTCACCCCTCCACTTT
CTSSQVEGAHSPLHF
>few|-|TRBV4-1|TRBJ1-2
TGCGCCAGCAGCCAAGATCGGCGGGACTATGGCTACACCTTC
CASSQDRRDYGYTF
>many|-|TRBV6-5|TRBJ2-1
TGTGCCAGCAGTTACAAGGCGGGGACAGAGTCACCCAATGAGCAGTTCTTC
CASSYKAGTESPNEQFF
>-|-|TRBV5-1|TRBJ1-1
TGCGCCAGCAGCTCCCTAGGGGGACCTAGGACCACTGAAGCTTTCTTT
CASSSLGGPRTTEAFF
>few|TRBD1|TRBV2|TRBJ2-3
TGTGCCAGCAGTACACCGCAACCGGGACAGGGCTCAGATACGCAGTATTTT
CASSTPQPGQGSDTQYF
>-|-|TRBV6-5|TRBJ2-5
TGTGCCAGCAGATCGACAGTCGAGAGAGAGACCCAGTACTTC
CASRSTVERETQYF
>-|-|TRBV7-9|TRBJ1-4
TGTGCCAGCAGCTCTATTGGTGAAAAACTGTTTTTT
CASSSIGEKLFF
>many|-|TRBV29-1|TRBJ1-2
TGCAGCGTTGAACCCAGGGTAATAGAGGGCTACACCTTC
CSVEPRVIEGYTF
>-|-|TRBV28|TRBJ1-1
TGTGCCAGCAGTTCTACCATGAACACTGAAGCTTTCTTT
CASSSTMNTEAFF
>-|-|TRBV25-1|TRBJ2-2
TGTGCCAGCAGTGGAAACAGGGTGGCCGGGGAGCTGTTTTTT
CASSGNRVAGELFF
>many|-|TRBV29-1|TRBJ2-5
TGCAGCGTTTTAGTCACCCAAGAGACCCAGTACTTC
CSVLVTQETQYF
>-|-|TRBV29-1|TRBJ2-3
TGCAGCGTTCTTAGACCGCTCACAGATACGCAGTATTTT
CSVLRPLTDTQYF
>-|-|TRBV29-1|TRBJ2-3
TGCAGCGTTGTCTCCAGCGACACAGATACGCAGTATTTT
CSVVSSDTDTQYF
>few|TRBD2|TRBV5-1|TRBJ2-3
TGCGCCAGCAGCCAGACTAGCATGCTTCAAGATACGCAGTATTTT
CASSQTSMLQDTQYF
>-|-|TRBV20-1|TRBJ2-3
TGCAGTGCCCCGGGGCCTCGAGATACGCAGTATTTT
CSAPGPRDTQYF
>-|-|TRBV7-9|TRBJ1-2
TGTGCCAGCAGCTTAGCGGGAGGGCAAACCAACTATGGCTACACCTTC
CASSLAGGQTNYGYTF
>few|-|TRBV28|TRBJ1-2
TGTGCCAGCAGTTTGTGGGCCAGATGGTATGGCTACACCTTC
CASSLWARWYGYTF
>many|-|TRBV9|TRBJ1-1
TGTGCCAGCAGCGCGCTGGGCCTCAAGGCTGAAGCTTTCTTT
CASSALGLKAEAFF
>few|TRBD1|TRBV6-5|TRBJ1-1
TGTGCCAGCAGCCGGGACAGCTACACTGAAGCTTTCTTT
CASSRDSYTEAFF
>once|-|TRBV24-1|TRBJ2-5
TGTGCCACCAGTGACCTGAAAGGGGCCCAGTACTTC
CATSDLKGAQYF
>few|-|TRBV20-1|TRBJ1-5
TGCAGTGCTCTGCAGGTAGCGGGTCAGCCCCAGCATTTT
CSALQVAGQPQHF
>-|-|TRBV12-3/TRBV12-4|TRBJ2-1
TGTGCCAGCAGTCCCCATAGCGGAATTACTTACAATGAGCAGTTCTTC
CASSPHSGITYNEQFF
>once|-|TRBV29-1|TRBJ1-2
TGCAGCGTTGTGGTCAGGGAGGGGTCCTACACCTTC
CSVVVREGSYTF
>few|TRBD2|TRBV7-2|TRBJ2-7
TGTGCCAGCAGCTTACCAGGACTAGCGGCGCGCGAGCAGTACTTC
CASSLPGLAAREQYF
>few|TRBD1|TRBV29-1|TRBJ1-2
TGCAGCGTTGATAAAGACTCAATACAGGGGCAGCATGGCTACACCTTC
CSVDKDSIQGQHGYTF
>-|-|TRBV7-9|TRBJ2-3
TGTGCCAGCAGCTTATCGGGCCGGCCCACGCAGTATTTT
CASSLSGRPTQYF
>-|TRBD1|TRBV2|TRBJ2-3
TGTGCCAGCAGTGGACAGGGATCCACAGATATGCAGTATTTT
CASSGQGSTDMQYF
>-|-|TRBV24-1|TRBJ1-1
TGTGCCACCAGCCAGGGACTTAGCACTGAAGCTTTCTTT
CATSQGLSTEAFF
>-|-|TRBV29-1|TRBJ1-2
TGCAGCGTTGAGGACGGGGACTATGGCTACACCTTC
CSVEDGDYGYTF
>-|-|TRBV20-1|TRBJ2-5
TGCAGTGCTAGAGATGTACAAGAGACCCAGTACTTC
CSARDVQETQYF
>few|-|TRBV12-3/TRBV12-4|TRBJ1-5
TGTGCCAGCAGTTTTCACCAGGGCAATCAGCCCCAGCATTTT
CASSFHQGNQPQHF
>few|-|TRBV5-1|TRBJ1-2
TGCGCCAGCAGCGAAGCAAGGGTCTATGGCTACACCTTC
CASSEARVYGYTF
>-|TRBD2|TRBV13|TRBJ2-7
TGTGCCAGCAGCTTAGTCGGGGGGAGGCGCGAGCAGTACTTC
CASSLVGGRREQYF
>few|TRBD1|TRBV29-1|TRBJ1-2
TGCAGCGCAATGACAGGGGAGCATGGCTACACCTTC
CSAMTGEHGYTF
>-|-|TRBV25-1|TRBJ2-5
TGTGCCAGCAGTGAATTTCTGGGATGGGGCGGAACCCAAGAGACCCAGTACTTC
CASSEFLGWGGTQETQYF
>-|-|TRBV3-1|TRBJ1-5
TGTGCCAGCAGCTCTGGGGAGGGTCAGCCCCAGCATTTT
CASSSGEGQPQHF
>-|TRBD2|TRBV5-8|TRBJ2-3
TGTGCCAGCAGCTACACCGGGACTAGCGGGGGGACAGATACGCAGTATTTT
CASSYTGTSGGTDTQYF